The clone carrying this T cell receptor (beta chain) has at least ten counts. No antigen is known for it. These data are taken from a study of post-analysis software for immune sequencing data. Study conclusions and caveats: Included in a set of about 5 TRBV segments more frequent in patients than controls were TRBV5-6, TRBV5-1 and TRBV20-1.

The CDR3 runs 12 residues. Trimming left V 6 bases short and J 5 bases short, with 9 bases between. The TCR beta cDNA libraries contained unique molecular identifiers. Each batch of roughly 0.9 to 10 million T cells produced roughly 450,000 cDNA molecules. MiXCR, applied by TCRdb to the PCR reads, yields one record per CDR3 protein. Of about 200,000 distinct CDR3 sequences listed, approximately 30% are singletons. The specimen was blood. V is TRBV12-3 or TRBV12-4 and J is TRBJ2-3; D uncertain. This clonotype originated in a girl aged 2-17 years with multiple sclerosis. Here the CDR3 reads CASSLLLDTQYF. CDR3 sequence (DNA): TGTGCCAGCAGCTTACTACTAGATACGCAGTATTTT.